This T cell receptor (beta chain) was recovered during a study of beta chain features in type 1 diabetes. Trimming pared 5 bases from V and 2 bases from J, leaving 15 bases between. The CDR3 consists of 15 residues. CDR1 SGHAT and CDR2 FQNNGV come from the germline V gene. The isolated RNA, all of it, was reverse transcribed, so expressed TCRB transcripts were what got sequenced. Profiling relied on immunoSEQ multiplex PCR, and the TCRdb table lists in-frame clones only, not all of them. Seen here are roughly 330,000 clones, about 10% observed once, and the top ten hold approximately 0.016%. The receptor was isolated from a woman aged 25 to 39 in good health. Sequenced input: naive CD4+ T cells from blood. The chain uses TRBV11-2 and TRBJ2-5; the D gene is possibly TRBD2 (5 bases). The CDR3 loop reads CASSDGLLRQETQYF. CDR3 nucleotide sequence: TGTGCCAGCAGCGACGGACTTCTTAGACAAGAGACCCAGTACTTC.